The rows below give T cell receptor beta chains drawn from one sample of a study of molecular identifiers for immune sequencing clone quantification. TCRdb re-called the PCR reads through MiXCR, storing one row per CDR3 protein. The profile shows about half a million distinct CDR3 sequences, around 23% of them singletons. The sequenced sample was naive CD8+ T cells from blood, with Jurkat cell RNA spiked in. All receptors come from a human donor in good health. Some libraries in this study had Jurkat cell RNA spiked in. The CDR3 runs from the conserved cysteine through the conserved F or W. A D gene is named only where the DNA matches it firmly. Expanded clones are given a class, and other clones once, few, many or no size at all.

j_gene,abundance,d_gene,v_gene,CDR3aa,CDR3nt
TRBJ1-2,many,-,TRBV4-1,CASSQDGGYYGYTF,TGCGCCAGCAGCCAAGATGGAGGGTACTATGGCTACACCTTC
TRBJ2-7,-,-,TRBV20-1,CSARGVYSYEQYF,TGCAGTGCTAGGGGGGTCTATTCGTACGAGCAGTACTTC
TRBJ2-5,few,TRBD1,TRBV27,CASSLIGTGATETQYF,TGTGCCAGCAGTTTGATTGGGACAGGGGCAACGGAGACCCAGTACTTC
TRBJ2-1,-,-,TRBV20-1,CSARGFPEASRNEQFF,TGCAGTGCTAGAGGATTCCCCGAGGCGAGCAGGAATGAGCAGTTCTTC
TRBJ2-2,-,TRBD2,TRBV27,CASSAMAGGAGELFF,TGTGCCAGCAGTGCTATGGCGGGGGGGGCCGGGGAGCTGTTTTTT
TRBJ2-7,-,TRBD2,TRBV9,CASSTLAATSEQYF,TGTGCCAGCAGCACACTAGCGGCGACCAGCGAGCAGTACTTC
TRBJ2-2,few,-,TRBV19,CASSHFETGELFF,TGTGCCAGTAGTCACTTCGAGACCGGGGAGCTGTTTTTT
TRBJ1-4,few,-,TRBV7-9,CASSSRSKYNEKLFF,TGTGCCAGCAGCTCCCGATCCAAATATAATGAAAAACTGTTTTTT
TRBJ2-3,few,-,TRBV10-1,CASSFRQYTDTQYF,TGCGCCAGCAGTTTTAGACAGTACACAGATACGCAGTATTTT
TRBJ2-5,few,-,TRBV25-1,CASGYLQETQYF,TGTGCCAGCGGCTACCTCCAAGAGACCCAGTACTTC
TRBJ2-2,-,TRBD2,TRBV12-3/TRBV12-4,CASSHLGLENTGELFF,TGTGCCAGCAGCCACCTCGGACTAGAGAACACCGGGGAGCTGTTTTTT
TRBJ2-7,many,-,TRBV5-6,CASSYGSGSGEQYF,TGTGCCAGCAGCTATGGTTCGGGGTCGGGGGAGCAGTACTTC
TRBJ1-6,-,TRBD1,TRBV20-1,CSARGGQMSSYNSPLHF,TGCAGTGCTAGAGGGGGACAGATGAGCTCCTATAATTCACCCCTCCACTTT
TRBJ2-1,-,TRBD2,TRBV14,CASSKGLAGGGTWGYNEQFF,TGTGCCAGCAGCAAGGGACTAGCGGGAGGAGGTACATGGGGTTACAATGAGCAGTTCTTC
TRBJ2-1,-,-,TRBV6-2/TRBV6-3,CASSYEGPGAYNEQFF,TGTGCCAGCAGTTACGAGGGCCCGGGCGCCTACAATGAGCAGTTCTTC
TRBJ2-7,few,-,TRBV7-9,CASSLGCYEQYF,TGTGCCAGCAGCCTTGGGTGCTACGAGCAGTACTTC
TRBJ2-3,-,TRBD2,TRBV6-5,CASSFRLAGRTDTQYF,TGTGCCAGCAGTTTTAGACTAGCGGGAAGGACAGATACGCAGTATTTT
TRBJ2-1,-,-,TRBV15,CATSTSDGSAVLPIYNEQFF,TGTGCCACCAGCACTTCCGACGGGAGTGCAGTTTTACCCATCTACAATGAGCAGTTCTTC
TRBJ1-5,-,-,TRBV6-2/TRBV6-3,CAAGLGRQPQHF,TGTGCCGCTGGACTAGGGCGTCAGCCCCAGCATTTT
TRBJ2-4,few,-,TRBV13,CASSLSVAGSIAKNIQYF,TGTGCCAGCAGCTTATCGGTTGCGGGGAGTATAGCCAAAAACATTCAGTACTTC
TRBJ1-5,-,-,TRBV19,CASSIGFVSGDLVQPQHF,TGTGCCAGTAGTATAGGTTTCGTGTCAGGGGATCTGGTTCAGCCCCAGCATTTT
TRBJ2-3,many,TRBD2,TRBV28,CASSLFWTSGGRTDTQYF,TGTGCCAGCAGTTTATTCTGGACTAGCGGAGGCCGCACAGATACGCAGTATTTT
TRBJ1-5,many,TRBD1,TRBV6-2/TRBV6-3,CASSYSPTGGWQPQHF,TGTGCCAGCAGTTACTCTCCGACAGGGGGCTGGCAGCCCCAGCATTTT
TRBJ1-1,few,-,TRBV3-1,CASSQITELNTEAFF,TGTGCCAGCAGCCAAATAACAGAACTGAACACTGAAGCTTTCTTT
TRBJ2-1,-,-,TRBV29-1,CSVEEGTLGFF,TGCAGCGTTGAAGAGGGTACCCTAGGGTTCTTC
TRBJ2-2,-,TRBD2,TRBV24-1,CATSDLRGGDNTGELFF,TGTGCCACCAGTGATTTGCGGGGAGGGGACAACACCGGGGAGCTGTTTTTT
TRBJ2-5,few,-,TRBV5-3,CASSLSSYQETQYF,TGTGCCAGCAGCTTATCATCTTACCAAGAGACCCAGTACTTC
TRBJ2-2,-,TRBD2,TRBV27,CASSLGLAGGVGELFF,TGTGCCAGCAGTTTAGGACTAGCGGGAGGGGTCGGGGAGCTGTTTTTT
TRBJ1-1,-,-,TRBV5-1,CASSLEGAFAFF,TGCGCCAGCAGCTTGGAGGGCGCTTTTGCTTTCTTT
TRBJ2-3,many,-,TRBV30,CAWGGAQDTQYF,TGTGCCTGGGGAGGGGCTCAGGATACGCAGTATTTT
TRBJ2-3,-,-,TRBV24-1,CATSDFLRTGTDTQYF,TGTGCCACCAGTGATTTCCTGCGAACAGGCACAGATACGCAGTATTTT
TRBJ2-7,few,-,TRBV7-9,CASSSAPEPYEQYF,TGTGCCAGCAGCTCCGCCCCGGAACCCTACGAGCAGTACTTC
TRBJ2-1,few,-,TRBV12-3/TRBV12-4,CASSSRGRGNEQFF,TGTGCCAGCAGTTCGCGGGGGCGGGGCAATGAGCAGTTCTTC
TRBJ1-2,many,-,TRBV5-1,CASSPETLPPYGYTF,TGCGCCAGCAGCCCTGAGACCCTCCCTCCTTATGGCTACACCTTC
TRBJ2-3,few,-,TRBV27,CAGSFGGTRDTQYF,TGTGCCGGCAGTTTCGGCGGTACTAGGGATACGCAGTATTTT
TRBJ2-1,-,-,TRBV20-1,CSANNPSARSYNEQFF,TGCAGTGCTAACAACCCATCAGCCCGCTCCTACAATGAGCAGTTCTTC
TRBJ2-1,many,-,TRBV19,CASSIGSGVEQFF,TGTGCCAGTAGTATAGGGTCAGGGGTTGAGCAGTTCTTC
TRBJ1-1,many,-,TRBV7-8,CASSLAWGRGEDTEAFF,TGTGCCAGCAGCTTAGCGTGGGGCAGGGGAGAGGACACTGAAGCTTTCTTT
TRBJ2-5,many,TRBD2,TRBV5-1,CASSWGLAEQETQYF,TGCGCCAGCAGCTGGGGACTAGCCGAACAAGAGACCCAGTACTTC
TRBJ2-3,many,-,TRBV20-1,CSARDLTSSFADTQYF,TGCAGTGCTAGAGATTTAACTAGCTCTTTTGCAGATACGCAGTATTTT
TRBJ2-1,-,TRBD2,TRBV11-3,CASSFRTSGSYNEQFF,TGTGCCAGCAGCTTCCGAACTAGCGGGTCCTACAATGAGCAGTTCTTC
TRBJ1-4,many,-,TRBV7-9,CASSQGEEKLFF,TGTGCCAGCAGCCAAGGAGAGGAAAAACTGTTTTTT
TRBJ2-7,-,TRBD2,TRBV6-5,CASSPGLAGKYEQYF,TGTGCCAGCAGCCCCGGACTAGCGGGAAAATACGAGCAGTACTTC
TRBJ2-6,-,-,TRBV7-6,CASSAHPAFSGANVLTF,TGTGCCAGCAGCGCCCACCCCGCCTTTTCTGGGGCCAACGTCCTGACTTTC